The 6 T cell receptor beta chains given below trace back to one sample, sequenced in a study of T cell changes during pregnancy in multiple sclerosis. Profiled with immunoSEQ multiplex PCR; TCRdb holds only in-frame clones, not every one. Of some 60,000 clones in the sample, 90% were seen once. The material was peripheral blood, obtained in the third trimester of pregnancy. These receptors all stem from a female donor in good health, enrolled as a control in a pregnancy study.

This clone appeared once. The chain recombines TRBV5-6 with TRBJ2-7; no definite D call. The germline gives CDR1 SGHDT, CDR2 YYEEEE. Deletions cut 3 bases from V and 0 bases from J, with 7 bases between. There are 13 residues in the CDR3. This chain's CDR3 is CASSSRVSYEQYF. CDR3 DNA sequence: TGTGCCAGCAGCTCCCGGGTCTCCTACGAGCAGTACTTC.

J is TRBJ2-3 and V is TRBV7-9, with 7 bases identical to TRBD2. The germline V gene encodes CDR1 SEHNR and CDR2 FQNEAQ (reference sequence). V was clipped by 3 bases and J by 3 bases; unmatched bases: 15. The CDR3 loop spans 18 amino acids. The CDR3 here is CASSFFAGAVVGTDTQYF. The DNA for the CDR3 is TGTGCCAGCAGCTTTTTCGCGGGAGCAGTCGTAGGGACAGATACGCAGTATTTT.

The rearrangement links TRBV6-5 to TRBJ1-2; D not certain. Trimming left V 5 bases short and J 6 bases short, with 10 bases between. The germline V gene encodes CDR1 MNHEY and CDR2 SVGAGI. CDR3 length: 12 amino acids. CDR3 sequence: CASSTVADGYTF. Here the CDR3 DNA reads TGTGCCAGCAGTACCGTAGCAGATGGCTACACCTTC.

This chain connects TRBV18 to TRBJ1-5; the match to TRBD1 covers 9 bases. The germline V gene has CDR1 KGHSH and CDR2 LQKENI. This CDR3 has 17 residues. Trimming at V came to 2 bases and at J to 6 bases, leaving 11 bases not matched to a gene. In nucleotides, the CDR3 is TGTGCCAGCTCACCAGAATGGTCGGGACAGGGCACTCAGCCCCAGCATTTT. Amino acids: CASSPEWSGQGTQPQHF.

J is TRBJ2-1 and V is TRBV30; the D gene is possibly TRBD2 (6 bases). V was shortened by 2 bases and J by 6 bases, with 14 bases between the two germline ends. CDR1 GTSNPN and CDR2 SVGIG come from the germline V gene (reference sequence). The CDR3 contains 14 residues. The CDR3: CAWSPGGRLNEQFF. The CDR3 nucleotides are TGTGCCTGGAGTCCCGGGGGAAGGCTCAATGAGCAGTTCTTC.

The rearrangement joins TRBV27 to TRBJ2-3; D may be TRBD2 (7 bases). With 2 bases removed from V and 2 bases from J, the gap between germline ends came to 8 bases. The CDR3 consists of 14 residues. Germline CDR1 and CDR2: MNHEY and SMNVEV (reference sequence). The CDR3 bases are TGTGCCAGCAGTTTAGCGGGGGCCACAGATACGCAGTATTTT. Amino acids: CASSLAGATDTQYF.